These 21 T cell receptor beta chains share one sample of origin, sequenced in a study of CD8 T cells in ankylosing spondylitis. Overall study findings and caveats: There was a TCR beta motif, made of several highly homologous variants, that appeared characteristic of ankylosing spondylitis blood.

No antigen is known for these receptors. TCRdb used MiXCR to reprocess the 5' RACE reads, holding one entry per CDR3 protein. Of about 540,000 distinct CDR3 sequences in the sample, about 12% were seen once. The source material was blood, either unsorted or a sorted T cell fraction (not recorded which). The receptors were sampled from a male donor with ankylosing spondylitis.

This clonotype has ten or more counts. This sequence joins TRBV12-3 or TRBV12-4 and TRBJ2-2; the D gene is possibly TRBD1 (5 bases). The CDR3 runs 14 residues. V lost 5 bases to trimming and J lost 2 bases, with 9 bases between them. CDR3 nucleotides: TGTGCCAGCAGTCGACAGAGTAACACCGGGGAGCTGTTTTTT. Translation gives CASSRQSNTGELFF.

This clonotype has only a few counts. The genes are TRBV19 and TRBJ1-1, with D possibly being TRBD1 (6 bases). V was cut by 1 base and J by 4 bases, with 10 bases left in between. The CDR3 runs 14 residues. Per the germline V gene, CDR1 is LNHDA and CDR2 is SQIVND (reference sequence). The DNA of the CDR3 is TGTGCCAGTAGTATAGTCCAGGGGTCCACTGAAGCTTTCTTT. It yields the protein CASSIVQGSTEAFF.

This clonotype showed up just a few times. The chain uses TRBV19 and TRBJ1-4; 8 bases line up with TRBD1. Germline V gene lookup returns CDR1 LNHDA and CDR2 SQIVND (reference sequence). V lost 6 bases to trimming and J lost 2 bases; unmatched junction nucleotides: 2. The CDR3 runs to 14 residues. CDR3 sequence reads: CASRRQGTNEKLFF. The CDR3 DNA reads TGTGCCAGTAGACGACAGGGGACTAATGAAAAACTGTTTTTT. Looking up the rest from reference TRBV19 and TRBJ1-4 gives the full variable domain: DGGITQSPKYLFRKEGQNVTLSCEQNLNHDAMYWYRQDPGQGLRLIYYSQIVNDFQKGDIAEGYSVSREKKESFPLTVTSAQKNPTAFYLCASRRQGTNEKLFFGSGTQLSVL.

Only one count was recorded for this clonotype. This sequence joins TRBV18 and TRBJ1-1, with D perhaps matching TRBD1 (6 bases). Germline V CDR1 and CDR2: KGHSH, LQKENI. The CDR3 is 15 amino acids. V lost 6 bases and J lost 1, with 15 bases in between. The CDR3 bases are TGTGCCAGCTCCCAAGAGGGGGACCGGAACACTGAAGCTTTCTTT. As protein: CASSQEGDRNTEAFF.

CDR3 nucleotides: TGCGCCAGCAGTGAGTTTGGCAGGGCGAACACTGAAGCTTTCTTT. Translated: CASSEFGRANTEAFF. The chain couples TRBV10-1 to TRBJ1-1, with D possibly TRBD1 on 5 matching bases. Germline V gene data show CDR1 as WNHNN and CDR2 as SYGVQD (reference sequence). CDR3 length: 15 amino acids. V dropped 1 base and J dropped 1 base, with 10 bases sitting between them.

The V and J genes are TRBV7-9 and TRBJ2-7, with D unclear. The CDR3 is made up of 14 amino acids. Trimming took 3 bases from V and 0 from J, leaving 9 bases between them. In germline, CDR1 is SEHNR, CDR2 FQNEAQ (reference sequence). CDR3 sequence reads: CASSFSASSYEQYV. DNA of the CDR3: TGTGCCAGCAGCTTCTCGGCGTCCTCCTACGAGCAGTACGTC.

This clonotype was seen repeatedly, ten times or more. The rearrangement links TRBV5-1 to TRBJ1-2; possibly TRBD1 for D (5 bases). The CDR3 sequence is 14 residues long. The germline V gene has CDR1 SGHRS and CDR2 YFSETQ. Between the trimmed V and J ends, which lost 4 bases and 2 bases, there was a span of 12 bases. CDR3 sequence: CASSPPTDNYGYTF. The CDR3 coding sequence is TGCGCCAGCAGCCCACCGACAGACAACTATGGCTACACCTTC.

The DNA for the CDR3 is TGCGCCAGCAGCGAAGGATCTAGCGGGAGACAAGAGACCCAGTACTTC. Translation gives CASSEGSSGRQETQYF. The chain links TRBV5-1 to TRBJ2-5; TRBD2 aligns across 10 bases. The CDR3 totals 16 residues. V was clipped by 4 bases and J by 2 bases; unmatched bases: 8. Germline V lookup: CDR1 SGHRS, CDR2 YFSETQ.

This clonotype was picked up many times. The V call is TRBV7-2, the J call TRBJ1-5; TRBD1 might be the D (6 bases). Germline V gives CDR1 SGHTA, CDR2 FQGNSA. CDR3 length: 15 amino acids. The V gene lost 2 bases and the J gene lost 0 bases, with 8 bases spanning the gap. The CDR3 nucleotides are TGTGCCAGCAGCTTAAAGGGGGTTAGCAATCAGCCCCAGCATTTT. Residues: CASSLKGVSNQPQHF.

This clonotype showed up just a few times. This CDR3 is CASSLDVSSGANVLTF. CDR3 DNA: TGTGCCAGCAGCTTAGACGTCAGCTCTGGGGCCAACGTCCTGACTTTC. The chain combines TRBV7-9 with TRBJ2-6; D gene uncertain. The germline gives CDR1 SEHNR, CDR2 FQNEAQ (reference sequence). The CDR3 has 16 residues. Trimming cost V 1 base and J 0 bases, with 7 bases left between them.

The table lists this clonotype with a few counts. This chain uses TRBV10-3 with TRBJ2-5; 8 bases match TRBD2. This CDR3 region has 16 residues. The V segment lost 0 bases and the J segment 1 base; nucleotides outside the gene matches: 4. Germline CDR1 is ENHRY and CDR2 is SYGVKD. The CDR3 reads CAISESGGRLQETQYF. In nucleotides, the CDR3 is TGTGCCATCAGTGAGTCGGGCGGGAGGCTCCAAGAGACCCAGTACTTC.

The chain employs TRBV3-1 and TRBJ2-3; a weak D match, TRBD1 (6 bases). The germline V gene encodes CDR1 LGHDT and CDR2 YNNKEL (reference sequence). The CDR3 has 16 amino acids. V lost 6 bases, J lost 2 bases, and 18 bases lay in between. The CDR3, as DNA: TGTGCCAGCAGTCGAGTCTCAGGGGATCCCACAGATACGCAGTATTTT. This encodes CASSRVSGDPTDTQYF.

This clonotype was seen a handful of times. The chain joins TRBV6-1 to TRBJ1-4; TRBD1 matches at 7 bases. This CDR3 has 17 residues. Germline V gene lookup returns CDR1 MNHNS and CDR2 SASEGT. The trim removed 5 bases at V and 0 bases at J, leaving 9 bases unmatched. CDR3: CASSQNLQGTTNEKLFF. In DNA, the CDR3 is TGTGCCAGCAGTCAAAACCTACAGGGGACAACTAATGAAAAACTGTTTTTT.

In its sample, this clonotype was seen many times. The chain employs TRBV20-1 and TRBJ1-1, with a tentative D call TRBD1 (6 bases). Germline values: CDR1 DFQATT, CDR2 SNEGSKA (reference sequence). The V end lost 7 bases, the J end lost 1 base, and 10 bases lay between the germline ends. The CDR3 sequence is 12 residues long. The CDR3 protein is CSGVQGNTEAFF. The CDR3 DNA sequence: TGCAGTGGCGTACAGGGGAACACTGAAGCTTTCTTT.

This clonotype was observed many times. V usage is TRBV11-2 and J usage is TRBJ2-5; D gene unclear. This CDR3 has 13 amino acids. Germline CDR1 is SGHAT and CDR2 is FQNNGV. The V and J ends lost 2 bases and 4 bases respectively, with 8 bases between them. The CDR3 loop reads CASSLRTGETQYF. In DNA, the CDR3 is TGTGCCAGCAGCTTAAGAACGGGAGAGACCCAGTACTTC.

CDR3 residues: CASSLIGGRTEAFF. The CDR3 DNA reads as TGTGCCAGCAGTTTAATCGGGGGTAGGACTGAAGCTTTCTTT. The rearrangement uses TRBV12-3 or TRBV12-4 and TRBJ1-1, with D possibly TRBD1 on 5 matching bases. This CDR3 is 14 amino acids long. V lost 2 bases and J 5 bases, leaving 12 bases between the germline ends.

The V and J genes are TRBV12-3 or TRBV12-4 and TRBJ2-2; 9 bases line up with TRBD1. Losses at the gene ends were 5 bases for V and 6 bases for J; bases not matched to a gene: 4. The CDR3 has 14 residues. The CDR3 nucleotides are TGTGCCAGCAGTCCGACAGGGGGGGCCGGGGAGCTGTTTTTT. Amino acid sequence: CASSPTGGAGELFF.

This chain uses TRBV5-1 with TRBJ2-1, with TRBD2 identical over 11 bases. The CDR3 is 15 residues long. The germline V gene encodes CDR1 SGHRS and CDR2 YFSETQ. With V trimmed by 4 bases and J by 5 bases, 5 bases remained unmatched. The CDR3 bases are TGCGCCAGCAGCGCCACTAGCGGGAGTAACAATGAGCAGTTCTTC. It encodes CASSATSGSNNEQFF.

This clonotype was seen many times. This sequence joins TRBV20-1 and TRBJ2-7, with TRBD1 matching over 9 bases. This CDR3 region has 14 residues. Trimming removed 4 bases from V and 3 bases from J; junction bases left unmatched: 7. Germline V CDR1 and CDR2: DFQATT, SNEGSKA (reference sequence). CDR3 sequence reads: CSATWGQGFYEQYF. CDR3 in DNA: TGCAGTGCTACCTGGGGACAGGGTTTCTACGAGCAGTACTTC.

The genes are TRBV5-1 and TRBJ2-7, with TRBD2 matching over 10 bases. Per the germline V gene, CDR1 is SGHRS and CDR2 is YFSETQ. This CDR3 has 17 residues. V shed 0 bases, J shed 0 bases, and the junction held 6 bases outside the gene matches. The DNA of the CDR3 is TGCGCCAGCAGCTTGGCTGCTAGCGGGAGTTTCTCCTACGAGCAGTACGTC. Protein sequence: CASSLAASGSFSYEQYV.

CDR3 nucleotide sequence: TGCAGTGCTAGGACCGCTTGGGGTAGCACAGATACGCAGTATTTT. Translating gives CSARTAWGSTDTQYF. This rearrangement joins TRBV20-1 to TRBJ2-3, with D unclear. CDR1 DFQATT and CDR2 SNEGSKA come from the germline V gene (reference sequence). V was shortened by 3 bases and J by 0 bases, with 13 bases between the two germline ends. This CDR3 is 15 amino acids long.